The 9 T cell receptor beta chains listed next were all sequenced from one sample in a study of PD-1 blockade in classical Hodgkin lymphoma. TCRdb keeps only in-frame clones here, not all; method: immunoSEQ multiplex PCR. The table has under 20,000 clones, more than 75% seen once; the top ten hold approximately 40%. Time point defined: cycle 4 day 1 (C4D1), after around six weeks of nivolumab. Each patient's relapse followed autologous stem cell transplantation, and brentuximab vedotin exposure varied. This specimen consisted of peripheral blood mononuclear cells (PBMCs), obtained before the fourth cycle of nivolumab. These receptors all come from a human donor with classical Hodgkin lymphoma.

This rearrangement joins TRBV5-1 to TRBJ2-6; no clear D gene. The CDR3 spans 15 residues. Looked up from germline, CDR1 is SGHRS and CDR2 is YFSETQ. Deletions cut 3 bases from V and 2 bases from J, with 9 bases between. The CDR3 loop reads CASSYLDAGANVLTF. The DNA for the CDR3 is TGCGCCAGCAGCTACCTCGATGCTGGGGCCAACGTCCTGACTTTC.

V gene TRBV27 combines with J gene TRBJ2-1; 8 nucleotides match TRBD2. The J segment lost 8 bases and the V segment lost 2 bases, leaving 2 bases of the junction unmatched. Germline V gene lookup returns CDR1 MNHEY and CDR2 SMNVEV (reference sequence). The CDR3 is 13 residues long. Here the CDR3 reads CASSLLGRDEQFF. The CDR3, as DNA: TGTGCCAGCAGTTTACTCGGGAGGGATGAGCAGTTCTTC.

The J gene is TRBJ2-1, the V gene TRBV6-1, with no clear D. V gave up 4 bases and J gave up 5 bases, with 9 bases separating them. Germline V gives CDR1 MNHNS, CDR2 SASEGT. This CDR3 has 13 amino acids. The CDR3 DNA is TGTGCCAGCAGTGTAGAAGCCAACAATGAGCAGTTCTTC. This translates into CASSVEANNEQFF.

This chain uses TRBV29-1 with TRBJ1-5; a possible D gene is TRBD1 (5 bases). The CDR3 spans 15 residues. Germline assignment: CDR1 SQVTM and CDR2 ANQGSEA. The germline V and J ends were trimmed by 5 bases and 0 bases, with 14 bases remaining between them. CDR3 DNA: TGCAGCGTTTGGGACGGAACTTATAGCAATCAGCCCCAGCATTTT. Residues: CSVWDGTYSNQPQHF.

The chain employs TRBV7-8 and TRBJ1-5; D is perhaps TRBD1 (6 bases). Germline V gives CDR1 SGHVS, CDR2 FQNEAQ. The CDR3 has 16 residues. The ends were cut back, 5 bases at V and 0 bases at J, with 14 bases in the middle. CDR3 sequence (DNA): TGTGCCAGCAGCGCATCAGGGGCTTTTAGCAATCAGCCCCAGCATTTT. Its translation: CASSASGAFSNQPQHF.

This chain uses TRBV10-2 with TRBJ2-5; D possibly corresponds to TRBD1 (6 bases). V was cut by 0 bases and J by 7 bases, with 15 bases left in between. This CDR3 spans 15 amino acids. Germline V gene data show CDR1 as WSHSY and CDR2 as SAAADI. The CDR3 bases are TGCGCCAGCAGTGAGTCTAGCCTGGGGGCAAGGACCCAGTACTTC. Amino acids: CASSESSLGARTQYF.

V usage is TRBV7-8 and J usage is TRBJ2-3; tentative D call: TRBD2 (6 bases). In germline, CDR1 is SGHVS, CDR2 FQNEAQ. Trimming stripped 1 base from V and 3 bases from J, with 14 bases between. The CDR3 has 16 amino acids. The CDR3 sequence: CASSLEWLGGTDTQYF. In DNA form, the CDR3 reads TGTGCCAGCAGCTTAGAGTGGTTGGGGGGAACAGATACGCAGTATTTT. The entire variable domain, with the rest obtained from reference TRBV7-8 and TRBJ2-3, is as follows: GAGVSQSPRYKVAKRGQDVALRCDPISGHVSLFWYQQALGQGPEFLTYFQNEAQLDKSGLPSDRFFAERPEGSVSTLKIQRTQQEDSAVYLCASSLEWLGGTDTQYFGPGTRLTVL.

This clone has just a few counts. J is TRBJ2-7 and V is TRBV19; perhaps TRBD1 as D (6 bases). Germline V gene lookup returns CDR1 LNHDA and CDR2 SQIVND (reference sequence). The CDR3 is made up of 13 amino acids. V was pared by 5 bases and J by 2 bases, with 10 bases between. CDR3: CASSYSGAYEQYF. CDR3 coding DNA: TGTGCCAGTAGTTACTCAGGGGCCTACGAGCAGTACTTC.

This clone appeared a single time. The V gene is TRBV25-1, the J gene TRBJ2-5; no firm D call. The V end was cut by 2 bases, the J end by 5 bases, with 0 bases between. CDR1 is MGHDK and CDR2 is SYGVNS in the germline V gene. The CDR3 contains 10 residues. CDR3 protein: CASSEETQYF. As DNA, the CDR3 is TGTGCCAGCAGTGAAGAGACCCAGTACTTC.